This entry concerns a single T cell receptor (beta chain). The sample comes from a study of shared clonotypes between healthy human individuals. The CDR3 consists of 13 residues. V was pared by 5 bases and J by 6 bases, with 12 bases between. Looked up from germline, CDR1 is SGHTA and CDR2 is FQGNSA. Sequencing was performed with immunoSEQ multiplex PCR; in TCRdb, only in-frame clones are kept and a portion is missing. The sample holds 980,000 or so clones, 76% seen once. The J gene is TRBJ2-3, the V gene TRBV7-2, with D perhaps TRBD1 (6 bases). This clonotype was obtained from a man in his late teens or twenties in good health. The source material was memory CD4+ T cells sorted from blood. The subset is: CD45RA-negative fraction. The CDR3 sequence: CASSTPGVDTQYF. The CDR3 region has the DNA TGTGCCAGCAGCACCCCAGGGGTGGATACGCAGTATTTT.